The 24 T cell receptor beta chains in this list originate from one sample, sequenced in a study of control samples from healthy donors and cancer patients (dated by TCRdb to 2020 to 2021). Libraries were constructed by the immunoSEQ multiplex PCR assay. The table was pulled from immuneACCESS by TCRdb, which kept in-frame rearrangements only. Such tables lose some clones; where checked, under half of the loss comes from unresolved V genes, and the rest has no known cause. The sample table contains fewer than 45,000 clones; only one count was recorded for 80% to 95% of them. Around 23% of the sample comes from the top ten. The specimen sequenced was PBMCs. The source is a woman in her thirties or forties with head and neck cancer.

J is TRBJ2-7 and V is TRBV4-1; D is unresolved. Germline CDR1 reads MGHRA; CDR2 reads YSYEKL. The V and J ends lost 1 base and 4 bases respectively, with 8 bases between them. The CDR3 covers 13 residues. The CDR3 region has the DNA TGCGCCAGCAGCCAAGGAGTGACTTACGAGCAGTACTTC. Protein sequence: CASSQGVTYEQYF.

The chain couples TRBV2 to TRBJ2-1, with D uncertain. Germline loops: CDR1 SNHLY, CDR2 FYNNEI. This CDR3 region has 10 residues. Trimming cost V 1 base and J 15 bases, with 7 bases left between them. For the CDR3, the DNA is TGTGCCAGCAGTGAAGGACTCTCGTTCTTC. Protein sequence: CASSEGLSFF.

The rearrangement uses TRBV5-1 and TRBJ1-1; TRBD1 matches at 7 bases. After removal of 0 bases from V and 5 bases from J, the junction contained 4 bases not matched to a gene. Germline assignment: CDR1 SGHRS and CDR2 YFSETQ. This CDR3 is built from 14 residues. CDR3 bases: TGCGCCAGCAGCTTGGCAGGGGGAGGAACTGAAGCTTTCTTT. Translating it yields CASSLAGGGTEAFF. The complete variable domain, with remaining parts taken from reference TRBV5-1 and TRBJ1-1, reads KAGVTQTPRYLIKTRGQQVTLSCSPISGHRSVSWYQQTPGQGLQFLFEYFSETQRNKGNFPGRFSGRQFSNSRSEMNVSTLELGDSALYLCASSLAGGGTEAFFGQGTRLTVV.

The chain couples TRBV7-9 to TRBJ2-5; 13 bases agree with TRBD2. Germline CDR1 reads SEHNR; CDR2 reads FQNEAQ (reference sequence). V shed 5 bases and J 3 bases; nucleotides not matched to a gene: 9. This CDR3 region has 17 residues. The CDR3 is CASSRLAGTSGEETQYF. CDR3 DNA sequence: TGTGCCAGCAGCAGACTTGCCGGGACTAGCGGGGAAGAGACCCAGTACTTC.

The chain carries TRBV24-1 and TRBJ2-1; TRBD1 agrees at 7 bases. Losses at the gene ends were 9 bases for V and 5 bases for J; bases not matched to a gene: 6. This CDR3 comprises 13 residues. The V gene's germline CDR1 is KGHDR and CDR2 SFDVKD. CDR3 residues: CATGDSLDNEQFF. The CDR3 DNA reads as TGTGCCACCGGGGACAGTTTGGACAATGAGCAGTTCTTC.

The V and J genes are TRBV2 and TRBJ1-1, with unresolved D. V was shortened by 2 bases and J by 8 bases, with 18 bases between the two germline ends. Germline V gene sequence: CDR1 SNHLY, CDR2 FYNNEI. The CDR3 runs 15 residues. CDR3 loop: CASSELGRSRPEAFF. The CDR3 DNA is TGTGCCAGCAGTGAATTAGGACGCAGTCGCCCCGAAGCTTTCTTT. The full variable domain, with the rest looked up from reference TRBV2 and TRBJ1-1, is EPEVTQTPSHQVTQMGQEVILRCVPISNHLYFYWYRQILGQKVEFLVSFYNNEISEKSEIFDDQFSVERPDGSNFTLKIRSTKLEDSAMYFCASSELGRSRPEAFFGQGTRLTVV.

The rearrangement links TRBV7-9 to TRBJ1-1; D is unresolved. CDR3 length: 13 residues. Germline V gene data show CDR1 as SEHNR and CDR2 as FQNEAQ (reference sequence). The V gene lost 5 bases and the J gene lost 7 bases, with 14 bases spanning the gap. The CDR3 protein is CASSDNRPLEAFF. The CDR3 region has the DNA TGTGCCAGCAGCGACAATAGGCCTCTTGAAGCTTTCTTT.

The rearrangement links TRBV15 to TRBJ1-2; TRBD1 aligns across 7 bases. Germline V gene lookup returns CDR1 LNHNV and CDR2 YYDKDF (reference sequence). J gave up 2 bases and V 4 bases, and 7 bases lay outside the gene matches. The length of the CDR3 is 15 residues. CDR3 in DNA: TGTGCCACCAGCACCCCGGGACAGTCGAACTATGGCTACACCTTC. It codes for CATSTPGQSNYGYTF.

J is TRBJ2-3 and V is TRBV19, with D uncertain. Trimming shortened V by 4 bases and J by 3 bases, and 8 bases separated the two germline ends. The CDR3 sequence is 13 residues long. Germline V gene lookup returns CDR1 LNHDA and CDR2 SQIVND (reference sequence). CDR3 DNA: TGTGCCAGTAGTAACGCACCAACAGATACGCAGTATTTT. Translated: CASSNAPTDTQYF.

This sequence joins TRBV19 and TRBJ2-3; 9 bases match TRBD2. With V trimmed by 4 bases and J by 5 bases, 7 bases remained unmatched. In germline, CDR1 is LNHDA, CDR2 SQIVND (reference sequence). The CDR3 consists of 15 residues. CDR3 DNA sequence: TGTGCCAGTAGTAAGGGCGGGAGGGCCGAAGATACGCAGTATTTT. Protein: CASSKGGRAEDTQYF.

The V call is TRBV10-2, the J call TRBJ2-1, with a weak D call TRBD2 (6 bases). Looked up from germline, CDR1 is WSHSY and CDR2 is SAAADI. V gave up 5 bases and J gave up 5 bases, with 10 bases separating them. This CDR3 spans 13 amino acids. This CDR3 is CASSTGDHNEQFF. In nucleotides, the CDR3 is TGCGCCAGCAGTACGGGGGATCACAATGAGCAGTTCTTC.

CDR3 in amino acids: CASTQDRNYGYTF. In DNA form, the CDR3 reads TGTGCCAGCACACAGGACAGGAACTATGGCTACACCTTC. The V gene is TRBV12-3 or TRBV12-4, the J gene TRBJ1-2; 7 bases match TRBD1. The CDR3 runs 13 residues. After removal of 7 bases from V and 2 bases from J, the junction contained 4 bases not matched to a gene.

The V gene is TRBV10-2, the J gene TRBJ1-3; D not certain. Deletions cut 10 bases from V and 4 bases from J, with 17 bases between. The CDR3 covers 14 residues. The germline V gene encodes CDR1 WSHSY and CDR2 SAAADI. This chain's CDR3 is CATSFSGEGNTIYF. In nucleotides, the CDR3 is TGCGCCACCAGCTTTTCGGGAGAGGGAAACACCATATATTTT.

The chain links TRBV5-1 to TRBJ1-4, with D possibly matching TRBD1 (6 bases). V was pared by 3 bases and J by 2 bases, with 8 bases between. This CDR3 region has 14 residues. Germline V gene lookup returns CDR1 SGHRS and CDR2 YFSETQ. The CDR3 bases are TGCGCCAGCAGCTCGGACAGTACTAATGAAAAACTGTTTTTT. Amino acid sequence: CASSSDSTNEKLFF. The full variable domain, completed using reference TRBV5-1 and TRBJ1-4, is KAGVTQTPRYLIKTRGQQVTLSCSPISGHRSVSWYQQTPGQGLQFLFEYFSETQRNKGNFPGRFSGRQFSNSRSEMNVSTLELGDSALYLCASSSDSTNEKLFFGSGTQLSVL.

The chain recombines TRBV13 with TRBJ1-1; 9 bases are shared with TRBD1. Germline V CDR1 and CDR2: PRHDT, FYEKMQ (reference sequence). V was pared by 4 bases and J by 7 bases, with 10 bases of the junction left unmatched. The CDR3 covers 15 residues. The CDR3 sequence is CASSSNRDRAYEAFF. The DNA of the CDR3 is TGTGCCAGCAGCTCAAACCGGGACAGGGCTTATGAAGCTTTCTTT.

The CDR3 DNA reads TGTGCCAGCAGTGAGGGACTGGGGAACACTGAAGCTTTCTTT. Amino acids: CASSEGLGNTEAFF. V gene TRBV28 combines with J gene TRBJ1-1; D is perhaps TRBD1 (5 bases). Trimming took 5 bases from V and 1 from J, leaving 11 bases between them. CDR1 and CDR2 (germline): MDHEN, SYDVKM. The CDR3 runs 14 residues.

The V gene is TRBV18, the J gene TRBJ1-2, with D uncertain. V was clipped by 3 bases and J by 4 bases, with 15 bases between them. Germline V gene sequence: CDR1 KGHSH, CDR2 LQKENI. This CDR3 region has 15 residues. CDR3 nucleotides: TGTGCCAGCTCACCTGGACTACAAGATTCCTATGGCTACACCTTC. Translating gives CASSPGLQDSYGYTF.

The chain joins TRBV19 to TRBJ1-6; 8 bases align to TRBD1. The CDR3 covers 13 residues. Germline CDR1 reads LNHDA; CDR2 reads SQIVND (reference sequence). V lost 7 bases, J lost 11 bases, and 7 bases stayed unmatched. DNA of the CDR3: TGTGCCAGTACTGACAGGGGTTGGGCACCCCTCCACTTT. Amino acid sequence: CASTDRGWAPLHF.

The chain couples TRBV5-4 to TRBJ2-1; 12 bases are a match to TRBD2. Looked up from germline, CDR1 is SGHNT and CDR2 is YYREEE (reference sequence). The CDR3 consists of 19 residues. Germline trimming cut 3 bases from V and 0 bases from J; bases unmatched to any gene: 10. The CDR3 loop is CASSYDTSGRTSSYNEQFF. CDR3 nucleotides: TGTGCCAGCAGCTACGACACTAGCGGGAGGACCAGCTCCTACAATGAGCAGTTCTTC.

V is TRBV11-2 and J is TRBJ2-5; the D gene could be TRBD1 or TRBD2 (7 bases each). This CDR3 region has 13 residues. Deletions cut 1 base from V and 7 bases from J, with 10 bases between. The germline V gene has CDR1 SGHAT and CDR2 FQNNGV. The CDR3 nucleotides are TGTGCCAGCAGCTTAGCCAGGGGGGGGACCCAGTACTTC. Translating gives CASSLARGGTQYF.

V gene TRBV4-1 combines with J gene TRBJ2-5, with a weak D call TRBD2 (5 bases). CDR1 and CDR2 from the germline V gene are MGHRA and YSYEKL. Trimming stripped 0 bases from V and 5 bases from J, with 22 bases between. The CDR3 length is 18 residues. The CDR3 loop is CASSQEGYGGRVLETQYF. Written as DNA, the CDR3 is TGCGCCAGCAGCCAAGAAGGGTACGGAGGAAGGGTTCTCGAGACCCAGTACTTC.

This clone was seen a single time. The chain joins TRBV29-1 to TRBJ2-3; 10 bases agree with TRBD2. J was trimmed by 2 bases and V by 6 bases; bases with no gene match: 11. The CDR3 totals 16 residues. Germline CDR1 reads SQVTM; CDR2 reads ANQGSEA. CDR3 loop: CSVQGYLAGDTDTQYF. The CDR3 DNA sequence: TGCAGCGTCCAAGGGTATCTAGCGGGAGACACAGATACGCAGTATTTT.

This rearrangement joins TRBV5-1 to TRBJ2-1; 7 nucleotides match TRBD2. The CDR3 sequence is 16 residues long. The ends lost 2 bases at V and 4 bases at J; junction bases unmatched: 9. From germline, CDR1 is SGHRS and CDR2 YFSETQ. Here the CDR3 reads CASSFRGEGGYNEQFF. CDR3 sequence (DNA): TGCGCCAGCAGCTTCCGGGGGGAAGGTGGGTACAATGAGCAGTTCTTC.

The V and J genes are TRBV5-1 and TRBJ1-6, with D possibly being TRBD1 (5 bases). Germline-derived CDR1 and CDR2 are SGHRS and YFSETQ. V was trimmed by 4 bases and J by 5 bases, leaving 13 bases between them. This CDR3 is 15 amino acids long. The CDR3: CASSPGGIDNSPLHF. The CDR3 bases are TGCGCCAGCAGCCCCGGGGGGATTGATAATTCACCCCTCCACTTT.